The 32 T cell receptor beta chains below come from one sample, sequenced in a study of OX40 agonist ivuxolimab in advanced cancers. Generated by immunoSEQ multiplex PCR, the TCRdb table keeps only in-frame clones and is missing some. This repertoire shows fewer than 80,000 clones, 89% found once; its top ten account for around 12%. The material was CD4+ or CD8+ T cells sorted from blood, obtained in a trial of the OX40 agonist ivuxolimab. Receptors were obtained from an adult with an advanced solid tumor such as melanoma, head and neck, liver or kidney cancer.

The chain carries TRBV11-2 and TRBJ2-7; 8 bases map to TRBD2. V lost 3 bases to trimming and J lost 2 bases; unmatched junction nucleotides: 3. Looked up from germline, CDR1 is SGHAT and CDR2 is FQNNGV. This CDR3 region has 14 residues. This chain's CDR3 is CASSFYGGAYEQYF. In DNA, the CDR3 is TGTGCCAGCAGCTTCTACGGGGGGGCCTACGAGCAGTACTTC.

The chain combines TRBV7-9 with TRBJ1-1; 7 bases fit TRBD1. The CDR3 extends over 17 amino acids. V dropped 5 bases and J dropped 2; count of bases not matched to a gene: 14. Germline V gene data show CDR1 as SEHNR and CDR2 as FQNEAQ (reference sequence). The CDR3 sequence: CASSGGPNRGGNTEAFF. The CDR3 nucleotides read TGTGCCAGCAGCGGGGGACCCAACAGGGGCGGTAACACTGAAGCTTTCTTT.

This clone occurred a few times. This chain connects TRBV19 to TRBJ2-7, with TRBD1 matching over 9 bases. V dropped 5 bases and J dropped 3; count of bases not matched to a gene: 11. The CDR3 runs to 16 residues. Germline CDR1 and CDR2: LNHDA and SQIVND (reference sequence). CDR3 amino acids: CASSPLWTGVNYEQYF. The CDR3 nucleotides read TGTGCCAGTAGTCCTTTGTGGACAGGGGTTAACTACGAGCAGTACTTC.

V usage is TRBV19 and J usage is TRBJ1-2; D call uncertain. Germline loops: CDR1 LNHDA, CDR2 SQIVND (reference sequence). This CDR3 is built from 13 residues. Trimming shortened V by 7 bases and J by 2 bases, and 11 bases separated the two germline ends. CDR3 coding DNA: TGTGCCAGTACCGTAGACATCAACTATGGCTACACCTTC. As protein: CASTVDINYGYTF.

This clone is a singleton in its sample. The chain employs TRBV19 and TRBJ2-7, with D tentatively TRBD1 (5 bases). Germline loops: CDR1 LNHDA, CDR2 SQIVND (reference sequence). V was trimmed by 5 bases and J by 3 bases, leaving 11 bases between them. This CDR3 is built from 13 residues. CDR3 nucleotides: TGTGCCAGTAGTCCAGGACAAAACTACGAGCAGTACTTC. This gives the protein CASSPGQNYEQYF.

This clone was recorded only once. This CDR3 is CAISEKGTSISYEQYF. CDR3 in DNA: TGTGCCATCAGTGAAAAAGGGACTAGCATCTCCTACGAGCAGTACTTC. The chain joins TRBV10-3 to TRBJ2-7; 9 nucleotides agree with TRBD2. In germline, CDR1 is ENHRY, CDR2 SYGVKD. V was pared by 3 bases and J by 0 bases, with 6 bases of the junction left unmatched. The CDR3 loop spans 16 amino acids.

The rearrangement joins TRBV27 to TRBJ2-4; 8 nucleotides line up with TRBD1. Looked up from germline, CDR1 is MNHEY and CDR2 is SMNVEV (reference sequence). CDR3 size: 18 residues. V lost 6 bases and J lost 6; bases outside the gene matches: 19. The CDR3, as DNA: TGTGCCAGCAGGAGAACCCGATGGACAGGGCAGGCAGGAAACATTCAGTACTTC. This translates into CASRRTRWTGQAGNIQYF.

The chain uses TRBV19 and TRBJ1-1, with TRBD1 matching 7 bases. Germline V gives CDR1 LNHDA, CDR2 SQIVND (reference sequence). The length of the CDR3 is 13 residues. Germline trimming cut 7 bases from V and 1 base from J; bases unmatched to any gene: 3. The CDR3, as DNA: TGTGCCAGTACCCCAGGGGGGAACACTGAAGCTTTCTTT. Encoded protein: CASTPGGNTEAFF.

The gene calls are TRBV28 and TRBJ2-7; possibly TRBD2 for D (5 bases). The CDR3 extends over 14 amino acids. Trimming took off 6 bases at V and 3 bases at J, with 15 bases between the two ends. Per the germline V gene, CDR1 is MDHEN and CDR2 is SYDVKM. CDR3 protein: CASRRTGEVYEQYF. In nucleotides, the CDR3 is TGTGCCAGCAGGAGGACTGGGGAAGTCTACGAGCAGTACTTC.

The chain uses TRBV19 and TRBJ2-1; TRBD1 is a possible D gene (6 bases). CDR3 length: 16 residues. Deletions cut 6 bases from V and 0 bases from J, with 15 bases between. CDR1 is LNHDA and CDR2 is SQIVND in the germline V gene (reference sequence). The CDR3 nucleotides are TGTGCCAGTAGCTGGGGACACCGCAGCTCCTACAATGAGCAGTTCTTC. Translated, it gives CASSWGHRSSYNEQFF.

The J gene is TRBJ2-7, the V gene TRBV7-9; tentative D call: TRBD2 (5 bases). The CDR3 has 15 residues. Germline V gene lookup returns CDR1 SEHNR and CDR2 FQNEAQ (reference sequence). Deletions cut 0 bases from V and 3 bases from J, with 12 bases between. The CDR3 reads CASSLAEGVLYEQYF. The CDR3 nucleotides are TGTGCCAGCAGCTTAGCCGAGGGAGTCCTCTACGAGCAGTACTTC.

The V call is TRBV19, the J call TRBJ2-1, with TRBD1 matching over 10 bases. Germline values: CDR1 LNHDA, CDR2 SQIVND (reference sequence). This CDR3 region has 16 residues. V shed 1 base and J 3 bases; nucleotides not matched to a gene: 3. CDR3: CASSIGDRGLYNEQFF. In nucleotides, the CDR3 is TGTGCCAGTAGTATAGGAGACAGGGGGCTCTACAATGAGCAGTTCTTC.

This chain links TRBV27 with TRBJ2-1; 7 bases are a match to TRBD2. Germline CDR1 MNHEY, CDR2 SMNVEV (reference sequence). The CDR3 length is 14 residues. V was pared by 3 bases and J by 8 bases, with 7 bases of the junction left unmatched. The CDR3 region has the DNA TGTGCCAGCAGTTTGTGGGAGGGCCTCCATGAGCAGTTCTTC. Protein product: CASSLWEGLHEQFF.

The V call is TRBV9, the J call TRBJ1-5; D is unresolved. There are 15 residues in the CDR3. The germline V gene has CDR1 SGDLS and CDR2 YYNGEE. V lost 0 bases and J lost 2, with 9 bases in between. Written as DNA, the CDR3 is TGTGCCAGCAGCGTAGTAGGGTATGGCAATCAGCCCCAGCATTTT. This sequence encodes CASSVVGYGNQPQHF.

The V call is TRBV5-6, the J call TRBJ2-2; D is uncertain. The CDR3 has 13 amino acids. Trimming removed 1 base at V and 9 bases at J, with 10 bases between. CDR1 is SGHDT, CDR2 YYEEEE, per germline. The CDR3 DNA is TGTGCCAGCAGCTTGTTTCTAGTAAGGGAGCTGTTTTTT. Protein product: CASSLFLVRELFF.

This clone was detected only once. The V and J genes are TRBV7-9 and TRBJ2-3, with unresolved D. Per the germline V gene, CDR1 is SEHNR and CDR2 is FQNEAQ (reference sequence). CDR3 length equals 16 residues. Trimming removed 4 bases at V and 2 bases at J, with 16 bases between. The CDR3 loop is CASSSAGQEYTDTQYF. CDR3 sequence (DNA): TGTGCCAGCAGCTCAGCAGGCCAAGAGTACACAGATACGCAGTATTTT.

The V and J genes are TRBV7-3 and TRBJ2-1; D gene ambiguous. The V and J ends lost 5 bases and 7 bases respectively, with 18 bases between them. Germline V gene data show CDR1 as SGHTA and CDR2 as FQGTGA. This CDR3 spans 15 amino acids. The CDR3 DNA is TGTGCCAGCAGCCCCCGGTCGAGTGGAATAAATGAGCAGTTCTTC. This gives the protein CASSPRSSGINEQFF.

The rearrangement links TRBV5-4 to TRBJ2-7; D gene unclear. Trimming removed 4 bases from V and 7 bases from J, with 15 bases in between. The germline gives CDR1 SGHNT, CDR2 YYREEE (reference sequence). This CDR3 has 13 residues. Here the CDR3 DNA reads TGTGCCAGCAGCGTTTTCGCAGCTCGGGAGCAGTACTTC. It specifies CASSVFAAREQYF.

A few counts support this clone. V is TRBV11-2 and J is TRBJ2-7, with D possibly being TRBD1 (6 bases). V lost 6 bases to trimming and J lost 1 base, with 10 bases between them. This CDR3 has 13 amino acids. The V gene's germline CDR1 is SGHAT and CDR2 FQNNGV. In DNA form, the CDR3 reads TGTGCCAGCAGTTGGGGGCAGTCCTACGAGCAGTACTTC. Amino acids: CASSWGQSYEQYF.

The chain carries TRBV19 and TRBJ2-5; D is possibly TRBD1 or TRBD2 (5 bases each). V shed 4 bases and J shed 7 bases, with 16 bases lying between them. This CDR3 contains 14 residues. Germline CDR1 reads LNHDA; CDR2 reads SQIVND (reference sequence). The CDR3 loop reads CASSNGLTQGTQYF. Here the CDR3 DNA reads TGTGCCAGTAGTAACGGACTGACCCAGGGGACCCAGTACTTC.

V gene TRBV2 combines with J gene TRBJ2-7; no reliable D call. The CDR3 covers 13 residues. The V and J ends lost 4 bases and 2 bases respectively, with 9 bases between them. Germline V CDR1 and CDR2: SNHLY, FYNNEI. In nucleotides, the CDR3 is TGTGCCAGCAGTGGTGACGGAACCTACGAGCAGTACTTC. It is translated as CASSGDGTYEQYF.

DNA for the CDR3: TGTGCCAGCAGTCGACAGGGTGAAGCTTTCTTT. Translated, it gives CASSRQGEAFF. The chain links TRBV27 to TRBJ1-1, with TRBD1 matching over 7 bases. The CDR3 loop spans 11 amino acids. Germline CDR1 MNHEY, CDR2 SMNVEV (reference sequence). With 5 bases clipped from V and 7 bases from J, the junction kept 1 base outside the gene matches.

The V call is TRBV27, the J call TRBJ1-1; D not certain. The germline CDR1 and CDR2 sequences are MNHEY and SMNVEV (reference sequence). This CDR3 region has 14 residues. The V and J ends lost 7 bases and 2 bases respectively, with 14 bases between them. The CDR3 nucleotides read TGTGCCAGCACCCAGAAGGGTGGAAACACTGAAGCTTTCTTT. Its protein product is CASTQKGGNTEAFF.

The chain links TRBV28 to TRBJ2-1; TRBD2 matches at 16 bases. The CDR3 has 16 residues. Germline-derived CDR1 and CDR2 are MDHEN and SYDVKM. Germline trimming cut 3 bases from V and 7 bases from J; bases unmatched to any gene: 3. CDR3 sequence reads: CASSLGLAGGDNEQFF. The CDR3 DNA reads TGTGCCAGCAGTTTGGGACTAGCGGGAGGGGATAATGAGCAGTTCTTC.

The genes are TRBV2 and TRBJ1-2, with D tentatively TRBD1 (5 bases). Per germline, CDR1 SNHLY and CDR2 FYNNEI. The V end was cut by 3 bases, the J end by 1 base, with 9 bases between. This CDR3 has 14 amino acids. The CDR3 spells CASSEAGFNYGYTF. The CDR3 nucleotides are TGTGCCAGCAGTGAGGCAGGGTTTAACTATGGCTACACCTTC.

This CDR3 reads CASSRGGELFF. As DNA, the CDR3 is TGCGCCAGCAGCAGGGGAGGGGAGCTGTTTTTT. V and J are TRBV4-1 and TRBJ2-2; the D gene is possibly TRBD1 (5 bases). The V end was cut by 5 bases, the J end by 8 bases, with 6 bases between. CDR1 and CDR2 from the germline V gene are MGHRA and YSYEKL. The CDR3 runs to 11 residues.

The rearrangement joins TRBV7-9 to TRBJ1-5; 9 nucleotides match TRBD1. The ends lost 1 base at V and 6 bases at J; junction bases unmatched: 1. From germline, CDR1 is SEHNR and CDR2 FQNEAQ (reference sequence). The CDR3 contains 14 residues. CDR3 residues: CASSLGQGGQPQHF. Written as DNA, the CDR3 is TGTGCCAGCAGCTTAGGACAGGGGGGTCAGCCCCAGCATTTT.

The chain combines TRBV27 with TRBJ2-1; 12 bases map to TRBD1. Germline CDR1 reads MNHEY; CDR2 reads SMNVEV (reference sequence). The CDR3 length is 19 residues. V lost 5 bases, J lost 1 base, and 12 bases stayed unmatched. CDR3 in DNA: TGTGCCAGCAGTAGACCGGGACAGGGGGCGAGTAGATCCTACAATGAGCAGTTCTTC. This gives the protein CASSRPGQGASRSYNEQFF.

This sequence joins TRBV6-1 and TRBJ1-6; D is ambiguous. The CDR3 spans 14 residues. V lost 2 bases and J 7 bases, leaving 9 bases between the germline ends. Germline CDR1 MNHNS, CDR2 SASEGT. The chain's CDR3 is CASSEIGVNSPLHF. The CDR3 DNA is TGTGCCAGCAGTGAAATAGGAGTAAATTCACCCCTCCACTTT.

The rearrangement uses TRBV5-4 and TRBJ2-7, with D possibly matching TRBD1 (5 bases). The CDR3 runs 13 residues. The ends were cut back, 5 bases at V and 5 bases at J, with 14 bases in the middle. The V gene's germline CDR1 is SGHNT and CDR2 YYREEE (reference sequence). Written as DNA, the CDR3 is TGTGCCAGCAGTAGCATCACAGGCCACGAGCAGTACTTC. It is translated as CASSSITGHEQYF.

This chain connects TRBV28 to TRBJ2-1, with 10 bases identical to TRBD2. Germline CDR1 MDHEN, CDR2 SYDVKM. The CDR3 length is 14 residues. Losses at the gene ends were 5 bases for V and 9 bases for J; bases not matched to a gene: 7. The CDR3 DNA follows: TGTGCCAGCAGTCCAACTAGCGGGATAGGTGAGCAGTTCTTC. It is translated as CASSPTSGIGEQFF.

The rearrangement uses TRBV7-6 and TRBJ2-7; D is perhaps TRBD1 (7 bases). Between the trimmed V and J ends, which lost 5 bases and 0 bases, there was a span of 23 bases. This CDR3 region has 18 residues. Germline V gene sequence: CDR1 SGHVS, CDR2 FNYEAQ. In DNA form, the CDR3 reads TGTGCCAGCAGCCCCCGGGGGACAGCCAAGGATAGCTCCTACGAGCAGTACTTC. This gives the protein CASSPRGTAKDSSYEQYF.